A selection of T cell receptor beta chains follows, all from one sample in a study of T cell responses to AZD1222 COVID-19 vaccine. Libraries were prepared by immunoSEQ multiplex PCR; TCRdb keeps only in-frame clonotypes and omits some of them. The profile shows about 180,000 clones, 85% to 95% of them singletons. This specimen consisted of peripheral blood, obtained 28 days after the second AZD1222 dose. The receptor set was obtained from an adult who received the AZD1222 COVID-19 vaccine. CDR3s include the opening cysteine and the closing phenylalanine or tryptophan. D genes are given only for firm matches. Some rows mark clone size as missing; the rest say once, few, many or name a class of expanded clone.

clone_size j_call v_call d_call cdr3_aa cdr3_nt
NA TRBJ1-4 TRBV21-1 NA CASSKVGQGSNEKLFF NA
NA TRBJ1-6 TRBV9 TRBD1 CASSTGEGNSPLHF TGTGCCAGCAGTACAGGGGAGGGTAATTCACCCCTCCACTTT
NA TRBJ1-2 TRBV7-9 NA CASSHPGSNGYTF TGTGCCAGCAGCCATCCAGGGTCAAATGGCTACACCTTC
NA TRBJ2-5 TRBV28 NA CASSHRERALWKETQYF TGTGCCAGCTCTCACCGGGAGCGGGCCCTCTGGAAAGAGACCCAGTACTTC
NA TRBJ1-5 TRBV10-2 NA CASSEWGSNQPQHF TGCGCCAGCAGTGAGTGGGGGAGCAATCAGCCCCAGCATTTT
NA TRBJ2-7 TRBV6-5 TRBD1 CASSSNRGSYEQYF TGTGCCAGCAGTTCAAACAGGGGTTCCTACGAGCAGTACTTC
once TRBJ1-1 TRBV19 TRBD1 CASTGTGRVTEAFF TGTGCCAGTACCGGGACAGGGCGGGTCACTGAAGCTTTCTTT
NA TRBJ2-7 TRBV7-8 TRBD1 CASSPRGGQGAGSYEQYF TGTGCCAGCAGCCCTAGAGGGGGACAGGGGGCGGGATCCTACGAGCAGTACTTC
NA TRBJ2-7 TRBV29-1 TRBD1 CSAGTGGYEQYF TGCAGCGCGGGGACAGGCGGCTACGAGCAGTACTTC
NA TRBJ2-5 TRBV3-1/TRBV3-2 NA CASSQDASAPQETQYF TGTGCCAGCAGCCAAGACGCTAGCGCGCCTCAAGAGACCCAGTACTTC
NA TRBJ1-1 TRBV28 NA CASRTATEAFF TGTGCCAGCAGGACGGCCACTGAAGCTTTCTTT
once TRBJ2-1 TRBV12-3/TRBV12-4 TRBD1 CASTTGARGEQFF TGTGCCAGCACCACAGGGGCGAGGGGTGAGCAGTTCTTC
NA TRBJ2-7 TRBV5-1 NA CASSLGVAGISYEQYF TGCGCCAGCAGCTTGGGGGTGGCGGGAATAAGCTACGAGCAGTACTTC
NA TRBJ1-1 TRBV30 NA CAWSVQGPTEAFF TGTGCCTGGAGTGTACAGGGCCCCACTGAAGCTTTCTTT
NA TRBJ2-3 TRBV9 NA CASSVSGSRTDTQYF TGTGCCAGCAGCGTGAGCGGGTCTCGCACAGATACGCAGTATTTT
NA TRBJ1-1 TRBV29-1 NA CSVELGGNTEAFF TGCAGCGTTGAGTTAGGGGGGAACACTGAAGCTTTCTTT
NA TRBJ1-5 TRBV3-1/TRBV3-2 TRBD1 CASSQTGNGNQPQHF TGTGCCAGCAGCCAGACAGGGAACGGCAATCAGCCCCAGCATTTT
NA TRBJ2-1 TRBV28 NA CASSSPVYIRGNEQFF TGTGCCAGCAGTTCTCCCGTCTATATCCGGGGCAATGAGCAGTTCTTC